The T cell receptor beta chain under discussion was sequenced for a study of blood T cell repertoires in COVID-19. Study context: The origin of the acute and convalescent COVID-19 samples was the United States, Italy and Spain. PBMCs, B-cell-depleted T cells, or T cells were the source of the cDNA or gDNA that made up the material.

Germline CDR1 reads SNHLY; CDR2 reads FYNNEI. The CDR3 is 13 amino acids. The V and J ends lost 7 bases and 4 bases respectively, with 13 bases between them. Original analysis: Researchers report that nucleated cell counts were estimated from reference gene primer amplification. Assay: immunoSEQ multiplex PCR; the TCRdb copy retains only in-frame clones and omits some. The DNA was the basis for D and trimming; V, J and clone size are from that table. The sample lists 200,000 to 300,000 clones, 85% occurring once. The V gene is TRBV2, the J gene TRBJ1-2, with unresolved D. This sequence originates from a woman in her sixties or seventies with active or convalescent COVID-19. The sequenced material came from peripheral blood. The CDR3 coding sequence is TGTGCCAGCACCCAGGACTTATCCTATGGCTACACCTTC. This codes for CASTQDLSYGYTF. The full variable domain, with the rest looked up from reference TRBV2 and TRBJ1-2, is EPEVTQTPSHQVTQMGQEVILRCVPISNHLYFYWYRQILGQKVEFLVSFYNNEISEKSEIFDDQFSVERPDGSNFTLKIRSTKLEDSAMYFCASTQDLSYGYTFGSGTRLTVV.